This TCR beta chain came from a study of T cell responses to AZD1222 COVID-19 vaccine. This CDR3 region has 12 residues. Per germline, CDR1 SGHTS and CDR2 YDEGEE. The ends were cut back, 4 bases at V and 14 bases at J, with 13 bases in the middle. Data came from immunoSEQ multiplex PCR; TCRdb stores just in-frame clones and leaves some out. The sample records more than 85,000 clones, 70% to 90% being singletons. Here the sequenced sample was peripheral blood, taken 28 days after the second AZD1222 dose. This receptor was taken from an adult who received the AZD1222 COVID-19 vaccine. The rearrangement joins TRBV5-8 to TRBJ1-6; tentative D call: TRBD1 (6 bases). Here the CDR3 reads CASSVTQGTLHF. The DNA of the CDR3 is TGTGCCAGCAGCGTTACACAGGGCACCCTCCACTTT.